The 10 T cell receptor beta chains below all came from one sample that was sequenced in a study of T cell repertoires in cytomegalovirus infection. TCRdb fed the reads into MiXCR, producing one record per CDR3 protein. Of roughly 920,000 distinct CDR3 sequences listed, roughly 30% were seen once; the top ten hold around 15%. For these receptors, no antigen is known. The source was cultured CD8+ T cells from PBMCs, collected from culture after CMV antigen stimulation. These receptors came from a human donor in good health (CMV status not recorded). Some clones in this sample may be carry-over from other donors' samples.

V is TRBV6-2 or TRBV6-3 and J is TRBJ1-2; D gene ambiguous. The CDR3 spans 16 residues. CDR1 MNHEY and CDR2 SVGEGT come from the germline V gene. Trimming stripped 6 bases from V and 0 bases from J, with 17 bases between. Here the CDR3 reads CASRDYGDTTNYGYTF. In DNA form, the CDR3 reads TGTGCCAGCAGGGACTATGGAGACACCACTAACTATGGCTACACCTTC.

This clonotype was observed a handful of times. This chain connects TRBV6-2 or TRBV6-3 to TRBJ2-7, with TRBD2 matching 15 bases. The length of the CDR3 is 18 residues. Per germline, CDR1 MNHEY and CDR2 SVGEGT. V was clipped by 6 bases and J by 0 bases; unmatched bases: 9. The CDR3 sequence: CASSPGLAGGSFSYEQYF. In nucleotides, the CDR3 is TGTGCCAGCAGCCCCGGACTAGCGGGGGGGTCGTTCTCCTACGAGCAGTACTTC.

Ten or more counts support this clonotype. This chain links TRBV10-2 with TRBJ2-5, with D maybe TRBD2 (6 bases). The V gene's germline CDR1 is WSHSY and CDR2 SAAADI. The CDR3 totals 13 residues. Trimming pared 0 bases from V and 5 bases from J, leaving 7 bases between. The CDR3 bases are TGCGCCAGCAGTGAGTCGGGACTTGAGACCCAGTACTTC. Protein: CASSESGLETQYF.

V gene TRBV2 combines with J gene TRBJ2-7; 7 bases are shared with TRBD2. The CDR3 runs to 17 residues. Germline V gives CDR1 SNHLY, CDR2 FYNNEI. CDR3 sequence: CASGEARGREWGYEQYV. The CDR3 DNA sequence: TGTGCCAGCGGTGAAGCGCGAGGGAGGGAGTGGGGCTACGAGCAGTACGTC.

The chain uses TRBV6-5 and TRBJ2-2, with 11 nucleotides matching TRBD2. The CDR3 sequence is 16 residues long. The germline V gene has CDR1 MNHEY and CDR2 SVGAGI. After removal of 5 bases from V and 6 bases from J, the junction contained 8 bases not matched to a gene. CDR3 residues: CASSLWASGGSGELFF. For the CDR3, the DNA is TGTGCCAGCAGTCTCTGGGCTAGCGGGGGGTCCGGGGAGCTGTTTTTT.

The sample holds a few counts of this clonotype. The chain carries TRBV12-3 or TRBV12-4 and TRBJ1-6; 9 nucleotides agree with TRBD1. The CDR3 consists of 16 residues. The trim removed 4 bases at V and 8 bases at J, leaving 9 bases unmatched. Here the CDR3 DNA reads TGTGCCAGCAGTTCCTTGTCGGGACAGGGTTATTCACCCCTCCACTTT. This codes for CASSSLSGQGYSPLHF.

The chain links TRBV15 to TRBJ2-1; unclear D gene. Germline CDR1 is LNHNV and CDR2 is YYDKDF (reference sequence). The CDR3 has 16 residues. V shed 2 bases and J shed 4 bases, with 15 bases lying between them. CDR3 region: CATSRLRDTIYNEQFF. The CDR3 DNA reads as TGTGCCACCAGCAGACTCCGAGACACGATTTACAATGAGCAGTTCTTC.

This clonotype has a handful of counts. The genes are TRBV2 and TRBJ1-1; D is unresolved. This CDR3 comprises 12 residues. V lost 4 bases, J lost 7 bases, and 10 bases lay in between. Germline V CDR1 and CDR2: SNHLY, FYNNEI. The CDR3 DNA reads TGTGCCAGCAGTGTAGGACGAGTTGAAGCTTTCTTT. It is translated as CASSVGRVEAFF.

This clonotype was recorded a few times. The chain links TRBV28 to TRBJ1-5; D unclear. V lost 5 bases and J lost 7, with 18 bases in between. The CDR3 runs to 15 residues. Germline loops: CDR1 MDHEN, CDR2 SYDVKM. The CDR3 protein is CASSLTEALYQPQHF. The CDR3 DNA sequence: TGTGCCAGCAGTCTTACAGAGGCCCTATACCAGCCCCAGCATTTT.

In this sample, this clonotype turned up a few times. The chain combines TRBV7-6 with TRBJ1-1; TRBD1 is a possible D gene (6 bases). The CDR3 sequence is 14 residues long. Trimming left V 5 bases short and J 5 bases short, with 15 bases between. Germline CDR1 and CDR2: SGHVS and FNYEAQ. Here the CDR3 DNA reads TGTGCCAGCAGCCAGGACAGCTTTGGAACTGAAGCTTTCTTT. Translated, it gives CASSQDSFGTEAFF.